The 3 T cell receptor beta chains below were found in one sample sequenced in a study of T cells in Graves' hyperthyroidism and ophthalmopathy. Researchers amplified the TCR beta CDR3 regions from RNA transcripts. Using the HTBI primer set, a first-round RT-PCR was run on the TCR CDR3. TCRdb recomputed calls from the multiplex PCR reads with MiXCR, one row per CDR3 protein. The table lists 150,000 to 200,000 distinct CDR3 sequences, 15% to 20% of them singletons. Sequences were obtained from blood. Every receptor here comes from a woman in her forties or fifties with Graves' hyperthyroidism.

At least ten counts were recorded for this clonotype. This chain links TRBV7-2 with TRBJ2-2, with unresolved D. The germline V and J ends were trimmed by 0 bases and 6 bases, with 5 bases remaining between them. CDR1 and CDR2 from the germline V gene are SGHTA and FQGNSA. CDR3 size: 13 residues. As DNA, the CDR3 is TGTGCCAGCAGCTTAGCGCCTTCCGGGGAGCTGTTTTTT. Translation gives CASSLAPSGELFF.

With regard to this clonotype: Since a much larger clone is just one base distant, this may be a read error. The rearrangement uses TRBV6-1 and TRBJ1-2; a weak D match, TRBD1 (5 bases). Germline loops: CDR1 MNHNS, CDR2 SASEGT. The CDR3 length is 13 residues. Here the CDR3 reads CASRVDSNYSYTF. The CDR3 DNA follows: TGTGCCAGCAGAGTAGACAGTAACTATAGCTACACCTTC.

The sample holds many counts of this clonotype. The V and J genes are TRBV19 and TRBJ1-2; 11 bases fit TRBD1. The CDR3 contains 15 residues. The V segment lost 3 bases and the J segment 4 bases; nucleotides outside the gene matches: 4. CDR1 and CDR2 from the germline V gene are LNHDA and SQIVND (reference sequence). In DNA form, the CDR3 reads TGTGCCAGTAGTATTGGGACAGGGGGATCCTATGGCTACACCTTC. Translated, it gives CASSIGTGGSYGYTF. The variable domain in full, with the rest retrieved from reference TRBV19 and TRBJ1-2, is DGGITQSPKYLFRKEGQNVTLSCEQNLNHDAMYWYRQDPGQGLRLIYYSQIVNDFQKGDIAEGYSVSREKKESFPLTVTSAQKNPTAFYLCASSIGTGGSYGYTFGSGTRLTVV.